This T cell receptor (beta chain) derives from a study of identical twins. The CDR3 runs 13 residues. Germline lookup yields CDR1 DFQATT and CDR2 SNEGSKA (reference sequence). Trimming took 0 bases from V and 12 from J, leaving 15 bases between them. For this clonotype: The antigen is undetermined.

A universal primer site was created by template switching, with the cDNA bearing unique molecular identifiers. TCRdb fed the 5' RACE reads into MiXCR, producing one record per CDR3 protein. The sample has approximately 220,000 distinct CDR3 sequences; under 10% are singletons. Study findings and constraints: Out-of-frame alpha sequences common to twins exhibited a surplus of low generation probability. Partial confounding of zero-insertion analyses by invariant MAIT and iNKT cells was possible.

These data were also filed under a second study, of yellow fever vaccine responses in identical twins.

The chain uses TRBV20-1 and TRBJ2-1, with D unresolved. Sequencing used memory (CD45RO+) T cells sorted from blood. The receptor was derived from a woman younger than 35 in good health. The CDR3 protein is CSARDSIRATQFF. CDR3 nucleotides: TGCAGTGCTAGAGATTCGATTAGGGCAACGCAGTTCTTC.